This is a list of T cell receptor beta chains from one sample in a study of CXCR3-negative and CXCR3-positive naive CD8 T cells. TCRdb re-called the 5' RACE reads; every CDR3 protein appears as one record, without DNA. Its table lists fewer than 60,000 distinct CDR3 sequences. The source material was memory CD8+ T cells from blood. Receptor source: a human donor in good health. Some clones in this sample may be carry-over from other donors' samples. Both conserved end residues are part of each CDR3. The order of the fields is CDR3 length, J gene, V gene, clone size, CDR3 protein. Clone size, where shown, is once, few, many, or a class for clones that have expanded.

len: 17
j_gene: TRBJ2-3
v_gene: TRBV28
abundance: -
CDR3aa: CASSSLTSGTGDDTQYF

len: 12
j_gene: TRBJ2-7
v_gene: TRBV12-3/TRBV12-4
abundance: -
CDR3aa: CASSAVGYEQYF

len: 14
j_gene: TRBJ2-5
v_gene: TRBV6-5
abundance: medium-sized
CDR3aa: CAIGDPAGGETQYF

len: 16
j_gene: TRBJ2-3
v_gene: TRBV20-1
abundance: -
CDR3aa: CSARSVERGGTDTQYF

len: 14
j_gene: TRBJ1-1
v_gene: TRBV4-2
abundance: -
CDR3aa: CASSQALAGTEAFF

len: 14
j_gene: TRBJ2-7
v_gene: TRBV4-2
abundance: -
CDR3aa: CASSQSRGTGEQYF

len: 13
j_gene: TRBJ2-2
v_gene: TRBV29-1
abundance: -
CDR3aa: CSVETGDTGELFF

len: 14
j_gene: TRBJ2-7
v_gene: TRBV4-3
abundance: -
CDR3aa: CASSHGRGSYEQYF

len: 15
j_gene: TRBJ2-7
v_gene: TRBV20-1
abundance: -
CDR3aa: CSARGLAGTSYEQYF

len: 15
j_gene: TRBJ2-5
v_gene: TRBV7-9
abundance: -
CDR3aa: CASSLSETEGETQYF

len: 17
j_gene: TRBJ2-3
v_gene: TRBV20-1
abundance: -
CDR3aa: CSATTGLAGVSTDTQYF

len: 13
j_gene: TRBJ2-7
v_gene: TRBV5-1
abundance: -
CDR3aa: CASSGTGSYEQYF

len: 15
j_gene: TRBJ2-1
v_gene: TRBV10-3
abundance: -
CDR3aa: CAISNGTAVYNEQFF

len: 11
j_gene: TRBJ1-2
v_gene: TRBV19
abundance: -
CDR3aa: CASSVNYGYTF

len: 15
j_gene: TRBJ1-2
v_gene: TRBV7-8
abundance: -
CDR3aa: CASSLGTDGGDGYTF

len: 15
j_gene: TRBJ2-2
v_gene: TRBV24-1
abundance: -
CDR3aa: CATSDLQGVGGELFF

len: 16
j_gene: TRBJ2-5
v_gene: TRBV25-1
abundance: -
CDR3aa: CASSEGLAEYQETQYF

len: 16
j_gene: TRBJ1-4
v_gene: TRBV10-2
abundance: -
CDR3aa: CASSVRPGGMGEKLFF

len: 14
j_gene: TRBJ1-5
v_gene: TRBV10-2
abundance: -
CDR3aa: CASSDGQDNQPQHF

len: 14
j_gene: TRBJ2-1
v_gene: TRBV29-1
abundance: -
CDR3aa: CSVEVGLANNEQFF

len: 16
j_gene: TRBJ2-1
v_gene: TRBV5-1
abundance: -
CDR3aa: CASSFWPGSTYNEQFF

len: 16
j_gene: TRBJ2-3
v_gene: TRBV28
abundance: -
CDR3aa: CASSFPKGQGGDTQYF

len: 17
j_gene: TRBJ2-1
v_gene: TRBV4-3
abundance: -
CDR3aa: CASSQGTGTYSYNEQFF

len: 14
j_gene: TRBJ2-1
v_gene: TRBV29-1
abundance: -
CDR3aa: CSAIRGPPYNEQFF

len: 15
j_gene: TRBJ1-5
v_gene: TRBV7-3
abundance: -
CDR3aa: CAIPQGRQHNQPQHF

len: 14
j_gene: TRBJ1-1
v_gene: TRBV27
abundance: -
CDR3aa: CASSLLERNTEAFF

len: 13
j_gene: TRBJ1-5
v_gene: TRBV12-3/TRBV12-4
abundance: -
CDR3aa: CASSLYSNQPQHF

len: 14
j_gene: TRBJ2-3
v_gene: TRBV2
abundance: -
CDR3aa: CASNRGGGTDTQYF

len: 13
j_gene: TRBJ2-7
v_gene: TRBV14
abundance: -
CDR3aa: CASSQDGGLEQYF

len: 20
j_gene: TRBJ2-1
v_gene: TRBV3-1
abundance: -
CDR3aa: CASSQERDPGSAGTYNEQFF